This T cell receptor (beta chain) was recovered during a study of shared clonotypes between healthy human individuals (dated by TCRdb to 2020 to 2021). Background on the whole study: The cohort comprised two women and three men aged 18 to 49 years. Blood TCR repertoires of roughly 5 healthy adults were deeply sequenced to estimate repertoire size and the extent of clonotype sharing between individuals. Libraries were prepared and TCR repertoires were sequenced by different laboratories using diverse techniques, in order to increase sequencing depth and limit assay-specific biases. Per donor, leukapheresis produced somewhere between about 0.94 and 9.5 billion PBMCs. Per donor, three plates each were used for CD4 naive and CD4 memory, two for CD8 naive, and one for CD8 memory. Overall results and qualifications from the work: The small number of donors limited the genetic and exposure-history diversity represented. Compared with non-shared clonotypes, clonotypes shared by all four sorted-subset donors had higher generation probabilities. Pairwise subsampling indicated that sequencing depth was expected to affect the degree of clonotype sharing among donors. Sampling was restricted to blood, and TCR repertoires in tissue are likely to differ from TCR repertoires in blood. Sharing across a few donors was observed for around 5% of naive CD4, 3.5% of naive CD8, over 2% of memory CD4, and roughly 0.4% of memory CD8 clonotypes. Larger estimated clonotype richness was generally found for naive subsets than for memory subsets. Even with the large sequencing depth, rarefaction of the sorted-subset datasets indicated that sequencing was incomplete.

Donors were healthy HIV-negative adults with no recently reported acute infections or vaccinations. All donors were Caucasian adults living in Nashville, Tennessee, USA. CD8 memory samples were composed of magnetically selected CD45RO+ cells combined with CCR7-negative CD45RA+ effector memory (TemRA) cells. Blood was obtained by leukapheresis, after which PBMCs were separated by Ficoll-Histopaque density gradient centrifugation and cryopreserved in liquid nitrogen vapor phase. Analytical flow cytometry was used to check the purity and quantity of each magnetically sorted T cell population. Genomic DNA was isolated from every sorted fraction and measured by UV absorbance on a Nanodrop 2000c. The germline ends are 15 bases apart after V is trimmed by 5 bases and J by 5 bases. The germline V gene encodes CDR1 LNHDA and CDR2 SQIVND (reference sequence). The CDR3, cysteine through phenylalanine, is 14 amino acids long. Only the CDR3 DNA is retained, 42 bases long and in frame from the first base.

Regarding this clone: Its target antigen remains unknown. No quality values exist for individual bases; no much larger clone is one base distant.

Using the deep immunoSEQ assay, TCR CDR3 regions were amplified from genomic DNA by multiplex PCR. Genomic DNA extracted from each cell subset was distributed evenly over all wells of several immunoSEQ 96-well plates, and each plate served as one replicate. For sorted subsets, approximately 210 ng genomic DNA, equal to tens of thousands of T cell genomes, was loaded into each replicate PCR. Purified libraries were quantified with a Qubit 3.0 fluorometer, sized on a Bioanalyzer 2100, and re-quantified with the KAPA Library Quantification kit. Every immunoSEQ 96-well plate was sequenced on a dedicated single-read 150-cycle Illumina NextSeq 550 flow cell. The authors' pipeline ran thus. Because the immunoSEQ output included only junctional sequences and no quality scores, the filtering could not be the same as the filtering used for full-length reads. Sequences were annotated with PyIR, a Python wrapper for IgBLAST v1.9, and V/J genes and CDR3 were assigned using IMGT germline references. Reads with weak V/J assignments (E-value above 1e-6), missing CDR3, stop codons, out-of-frame junctions, or ambiguous translated residues were removed. V3J clonotypes were defined as sequences sharing an identical inferred V gene, J gene, and CDR3 amino acid sequence. The percentage overlap between two repertoires was calculated by dividing the number of shared unique clonotypes by the size of the smaller repertoire. Richness of each repertoire was evaluated using RTK rarefaction, the Chao1 estimator, and Recon v2.1 estimates of unobserved clonotypes. OLGA was used to compute generation probabilities for all TCRbeta clonotypes that the gDNA method yielded from a handful of donors. TCRdb provides this immuneACCESS table in a form limited to in-frame rearrangements. Some clones are lacking; in checked studies, under half of them reflect an unresolved V gene, and why the rest are absent is not known. That table is the source of V, J and clone size, and D and trimming were worked out from the DNA. For this sample the table gives 600,000 to 750,000 clones, of which less than 95% were detected only once. The ten largest make up 34% of the sample.

The rearranged chain carries TRBV19 and TRBJ1-2, with no confidently assigned D gene. The clonotype was recovered from a man aged 18 to 35 in good health. Some clones in this sample may be carry-over from other donors' samples. The sequenced sample consisted of memory CD8+ T cells from PBMCs. This specimen's cell subset or site label, per the study, means: CD45RO+ cells pooled with CCR7-negative TemRA cells. The nucleotide sequence is TGTGCCAGTAGTCCGCCGCGTCTGGGGTATGGCTACACCTTC. The translation is CASSPPRLGYGYTF.